One sample yielded the 15 T cell receptor beta chains listed below, sequenced in a study of T cell changes during pregnancy in multiple sclerosis. Method: immunoSEQ multiplex PCR; TCRdb's copy keeps in-frame clones and lacks some. The data hold tens of thousands of clones, with more than 85% observed a single time. This sample comprised peripheral blood, obtained after pregnancy. These TCRs come from a female donor in good health, enrolled as a control in a pregnancy study.

The CDR3 DNA reads as TGTGCCAGCTCACCACCCGGAGTTCGGGATACGCAGTATTTT. Protein: CASSPPGVRDTQYF. V is TRBV18 and J is TRBJ2-3; D gene uncertain. CDR1 and CDR2 from the germline V gene are KGHSH and LQKENI. The CDR3 has 14 residues. Trimming cost V 0 bases and J 6 bases, with 10 bases left between them.

The gene calls are TRBV19 and TRBJ1-2; 7 bases are a match to TRBD1. Trimming took 8 bases from V and 5 from J; bases not matched to a gene: 17. The length of the CDR3 is 16 residues. Germline values: CDR1 LNHDA, CDR2 SQIVND (reference sequence). CDR3 nucleotide sequence: TGTGCCAGTGATTCCGAGGGGGCAGGGGGTCCTTATGGCTACACCTTC. Amino acids: CASDSEGAGGPYGYTF.

The chain recombines TRBV7-6 with TRBJ1-6; D perhaps matches TRBD1 (5 bases). CDR3 size: 15 residues. The V end lost 5 bases, the J end lost 5 bases, and 13 bases lay between the germline ends. In germline, CDR1 is SGHVS, CDR2 FNYEAQ. The CDR3 DNA follows: TGTGCCAGCAGCAGAAGACAGCAGAATAATTCACCCCTCCACTTT. It yields the protein CASSRRQQNNSPLHF.

This chain links TRBV6-6 with TRBJ1-1; D not certain. The CDR3 has 15 residues. The V gene lost 6 bases and the J gene lost 1 base, with 15 bases spanning the gap. In germline, CDR1 is MNHNY, CDR2 SVGAGI (reference sequence). For the CDR3, the DNA is TGTGCCAGCAGCCTCTGGAGGCGGGAGAACACTGAAGCTTTCTTT. Amino acid sequence: CASSLWRRENTEAFF.

V usage is TRBV7-9 and J usage is TRBJ1-4; TRBD1 matches 12 bases. This CDR3 is built from 17 residues. After removal of 5 bases from V and 5 bases from J, the junction contained 9 bases not matched to a gene. In germline, CDR1 is SEHNR, CDR2 FQNEAQ (reference sequence). The CDR3 protein is CASSSRDRGPGNEKLFF. The DNA for the CDR3 is TGTGCCAGCAGCAGCCGGGACAGGGGGCCGGGAAATGAAAAACTGTTTTTT.

V is TRBV5-1 and J is TRBJ2-5; 11 positions match TRBD2. V trimming: 4 bases; J trimming: 5 bases; junction bases outside the gene matches: 10. The CDR3 sequence is 16 residues long. The germline V gene has CDR1 SGHRS and CDR2 YFSETQ. This chain's CDR3 is CASSHTTSGGSETQYF. The CDR3 coding sequence is TGCGCCAGCAGCCATACCACTAGCGGGGGCTCCGAGACCCAGTACTTC.

As DNA, the CDR3 is TGTGCCAGCAGTTATGAGGGGGCGCGGGGCACTGAAGCTTTCTTT. Translating gives CASSYEGARGTEAFF. V gene TRBV6-5 combines with J gene TRBJ1-1; 7 bases align to TRBD1. J gave up 4 bases and V 3 bases, and 8 bases lay outside the gene matches. The germline gives CDR1 MNHEY, CDR2 SVGAGI. CDR3 length: 15 amino acids.

In nucleotides, the CDR3 is TGTGCCAGCAGTTTCGACAGGGCCTCTGGAAACACCATATATTTT. Translated: CASSFDRASGNTIYF. The chain carries TRBV6-5 and TRBJ1-3, with 7 bases matching TRBD1. The germline gives CDR1 MNHEY, CDR2 SVGAGI. This CDR3 region has 15 residues. The ends lost 4 bases at V and 0 bases at J; junction bases unmatched: 3.

The chain combines TRBV27 with TRBJ1-2; D perhaps matches TRBD1 (6 bases). From germline, CDR1 is MNHEY and CDR2 SMNVEV (reference sequence). Trimming took 5 bases from V and 3 from J, leaving 10 bases between them. The CDR3 contains 13 residues. CDR3 coding DNA: TGTGCCAGCAGTCTGGGGGCTGACTATGGCTACACCTTC. Its translation: CASSLGADYGYTF.

The chain joins TRBV6-4 to TRBJ2-3; 7 bases are a match to TRBD2. V lost 3 bases and J lost 2; bases outside the gene matches: 5. Germline CDR1 reads MRHNA; CDR2 reads SNTAGT. The CDR3 is 15 residues long. CDR3 loop: CASSEASGHTDTQYF. The CDR3 DNA is TGTGCCAGCAGTGAGGCTAGCGGTCACACAGATACGCAGTATTTT.

The J gene is TRBJ2-1, the V gene TRBV28, with 11 bases identical to TRBD2. CDR3 length: 14 residues. The V and J ends lost 5 bases and 12 bases, in that order; junction bases with no gene match: 9. Germline V gene sequence: CDR1 MDHEN, CDR2 SYDVKM. CDR3 region: CASSPLAGGGGQFF. In DNA form, the CDR3 reads TGTGCCAGCAGTCCCCTAGCGGGGGGCGGAGGGCAGTTCTTC.

The chain employs TRBV6-5 and TRBJ1-3; 7 nucleotides line up with TRBD1. The CDR3 loop spans 15 amino acids. Germline CDR1 is MNHEY and CDR2 is SVGAGI. V lost 6 bases, J lost 2 bases, and 7 bases stayed unmatched. The CDR3 DNA follows: TGTGCCAGCAGAAAACAGGGACAGACTGGAAACACCATATATTTT. Protein product: CASRKQGQTGNTIYF.

J is TRBJ2-7 and V is TRBV21-1; whether TRBD1, the table's D call, matches the DNA was not checked. TRBV21-1 is reported as a pseudogene. The CDR3 length is 16 residues. The CDR3 coding sequence is TGTGCCAGCAGCAAAGTTGCTACGACAGAACACTACGAGCAGTACTTC. This gives the protein CASSKVATTEHYEQYF.

This CDR3 reads CASSPGEETQYF. In DNA form, the CDR3 reads TGTGCCAGCAGTCCCGGAGAAGAGACCCAGTACTTC. The chain links TRBV2 to TRBJ2-5; no definite D call. The ends were cut back, 5 bases at V and 3 bases at J, with 7 bases in the middle. The CDR3 length is 12 residues. Germline values: CDR1 SNHLY, CDR2 FYNNEI.

This chain connects TRBV19 to TRBJ1-5; D perhaps matches TRBD1 (6 bases). There are 14 residues in the CDR3. V gave up 4 bases and J gave up 3 bases, with 10 bases separating them. CDR1 and CDR2 from the germline V gene are LNHDA and SQIVND (reference sequence). The DNA of the CDR3 is TGTGCCAGTAGTACACAGGGAAACAATCAGCCCCAGCATTTT. It codes for CASSTQGNNQPQHF.